This T cell receptor (beta chain) originates from a study of T-cell memory formation after mild COVID-19. Study summary: In these data, TCR clusters were largely donor specific.

5'RACE with constant-segment primers built TCRalpha and TCRbeta cDNA libraries with UMIs. Each CDR3 protein is one row after TCRdb ran MiXCR on the 5' RACE reads. The data contain approximately 300,000 distinct CDR3 sequences, 15% to 20% of them seen just once; the ten biggest clones take up roughly 21%. Study observations and caveats: Pre-infection memory carried some responding clones, suggesting that cross-reactive memory joined. Contracting clones, day 15 to 85, had balanced CD4/CD8, and later expanders favored CD4+.

This clonotype was counted between two and nine times. Its antigen remains unknown. Trimming cost V 5 bases and J 7 bases; bases outside gene matches: 5. Germline-derived CDR1 and CDR2 are SEHNR and FQNEAQ (reference sequence). The CDR3 contains 12 residues. The V call is TRBV7-9, the J call TRBJ2-7, with 7 nucleotides matching TRBD1. What was sequenced was PBMCs or a T cell subset sorted from them (not recorded which). The receptor was isolated from a man in his late teens or twenties who had mild COVID-19 (a few samples of this study predate the infection). Cell type and time point are not known. The CDR3 loop is CASSLTGMEQYV. CDR3 DNA sequence: TGTGCCAGCAGCCTGACAGGGATGGAGCAGTACGTC.